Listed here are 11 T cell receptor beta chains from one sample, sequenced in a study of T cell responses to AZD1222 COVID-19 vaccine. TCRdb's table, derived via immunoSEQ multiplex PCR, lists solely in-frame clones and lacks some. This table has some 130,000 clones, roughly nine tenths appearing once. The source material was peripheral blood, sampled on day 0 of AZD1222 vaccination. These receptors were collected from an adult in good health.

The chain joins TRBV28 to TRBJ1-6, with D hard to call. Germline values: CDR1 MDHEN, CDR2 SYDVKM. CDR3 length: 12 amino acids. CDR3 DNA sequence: TGTGGCTCGCAGGACGGAAATTCACCCCTCCACTTT. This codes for CGSQDGNSPLHF.

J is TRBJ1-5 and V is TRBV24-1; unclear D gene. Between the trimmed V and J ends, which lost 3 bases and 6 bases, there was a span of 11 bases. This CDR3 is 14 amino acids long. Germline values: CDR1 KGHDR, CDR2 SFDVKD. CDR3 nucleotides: TGTGCCACCAGTGATCCCCCAGAAGGTCAGCCCCAGCATTTT. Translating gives CATSDPPEGQPQHF.

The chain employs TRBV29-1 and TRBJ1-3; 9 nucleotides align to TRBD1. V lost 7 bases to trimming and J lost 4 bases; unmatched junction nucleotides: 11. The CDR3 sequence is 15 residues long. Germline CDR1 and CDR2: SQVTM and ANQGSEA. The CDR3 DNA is TGCAGCGCCTCCTTCGGGGGACAGGGCGGAAACACCATATATTTT. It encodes CSASFGGQGGNTIYF.

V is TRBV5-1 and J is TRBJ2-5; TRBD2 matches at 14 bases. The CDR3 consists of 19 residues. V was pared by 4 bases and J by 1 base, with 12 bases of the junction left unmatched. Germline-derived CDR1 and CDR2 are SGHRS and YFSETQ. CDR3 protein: CASSPGLAGGPFPQETQYF. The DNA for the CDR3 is TGCGCCAGCAGCCCTGGACTAGCGGGGGGACCCTTCCCCCAAGAGACCCAGTACTTC.

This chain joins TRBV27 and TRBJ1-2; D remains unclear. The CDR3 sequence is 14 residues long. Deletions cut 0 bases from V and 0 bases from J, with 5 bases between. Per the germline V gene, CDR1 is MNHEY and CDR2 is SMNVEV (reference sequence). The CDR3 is CASSLSWANYGYTF. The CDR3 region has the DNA TGTGCCAGCAGTTTATCGTGGGCTAACTATGGCTACACCTTC.

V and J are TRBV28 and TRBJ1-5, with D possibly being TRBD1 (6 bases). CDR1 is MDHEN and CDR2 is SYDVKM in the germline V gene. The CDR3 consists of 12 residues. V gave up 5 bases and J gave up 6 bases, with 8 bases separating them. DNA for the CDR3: TGTGCCAGCAGTATACAGGGTCAGCCCCAGCATTTT. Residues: CASSIQGQPQHF.

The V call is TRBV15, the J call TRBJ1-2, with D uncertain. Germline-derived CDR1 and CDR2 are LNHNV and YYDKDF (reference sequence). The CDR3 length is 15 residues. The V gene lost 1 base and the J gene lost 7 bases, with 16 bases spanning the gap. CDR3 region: CATSRGSVVGGGYTF. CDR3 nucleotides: TGTGCCACCAGCAGAGGTAGCGTCGTCGGAGGTGGCTACACCTTC.

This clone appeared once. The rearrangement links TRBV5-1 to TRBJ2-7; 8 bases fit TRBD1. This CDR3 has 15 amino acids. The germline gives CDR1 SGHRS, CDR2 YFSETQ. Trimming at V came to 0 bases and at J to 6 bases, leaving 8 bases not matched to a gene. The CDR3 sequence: CASSLEGQGKIEQYF. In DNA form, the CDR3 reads TGCGCCAGCAGCTTGGAAGGACAGGGCAAGATCGAGCAGTACTTC.

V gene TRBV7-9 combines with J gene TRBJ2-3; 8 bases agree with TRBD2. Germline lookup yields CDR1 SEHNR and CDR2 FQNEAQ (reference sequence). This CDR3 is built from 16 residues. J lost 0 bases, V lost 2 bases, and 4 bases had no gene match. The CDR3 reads CASSLTGTRSTDTQYF. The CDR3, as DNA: TGTGCCAGCAGCTTAACCGGGACTAGGAGCACAGATACGCAGTATTTT. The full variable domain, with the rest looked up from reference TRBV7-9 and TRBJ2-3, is DTGVSQNPRHKITKRGQNVTFRCDPISEHNRLYWYRQTLGQGPEFLTYFQNEAQLEKSRLLSDRFSAERPKGSFSTLEIQRTEQGDSAMYLCASSLTGTRSTDTQYFGPGTRLTVL.

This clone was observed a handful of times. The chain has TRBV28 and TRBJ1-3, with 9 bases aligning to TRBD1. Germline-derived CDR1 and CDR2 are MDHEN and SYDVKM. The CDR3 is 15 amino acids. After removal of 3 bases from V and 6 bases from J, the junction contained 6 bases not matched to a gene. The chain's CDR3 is CASSFENRGPNTIYF. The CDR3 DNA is TGTGCCAGCAGTTTTGAGAACAGGGGGCCAAACACCATATATTTT.

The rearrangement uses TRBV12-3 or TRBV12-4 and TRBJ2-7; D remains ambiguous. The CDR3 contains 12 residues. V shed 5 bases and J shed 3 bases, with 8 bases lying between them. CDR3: CASSPDNYEQYF. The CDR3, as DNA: TGTGCCAGCAGTCCCGATAACTACGAGCAGTACTTC.